Following are 8 T cell receptor beta chains from one sample sequenced in a study of cytomegalovirus exposure and HLA in healthy donors. The study ran its PCR with 60 Vbeta and 13 Jbeta primers. Measured with immunoSEQ multiplex PCR; TCRdb has only the in-frame clones, and not every one. The repertoire holds about 110,000 clones, around three quarters seen once, with nearly 0.9% in the top ten. Material for sequencing was PBMCs. Every receptor here comes from a woman aged 25 to 39 in good health and CMV-seronegative.

A few counts support this clone. The gene calls are TRBV6-6 and TRBJ1-1; D perhaps matches TRBD1 (5 bases). CDR3 length: 14 residues. With 7 bases removed from V and 1 base from J, the gap between germline ends came to 13 bases. Germline V CDR1 and CDR2: MNHNY, SVGAGI (reference sequence). The CDR3 bases are TGTGCCAGCACCGACAGTGTAGAGAACACTGAAGCTTTCTTT. Its protein product is CASTDSVENTEAFF.

The V call is TRBV9, the J call TRBJ2-5, with a weak D call TRBD1 (6 bases). Germline loops: CDR1 SGDLS, CDR2 YYNGEE. The CDR3 consists of 15 residues. V dropped 0 bases and J dropped 5 bases, with 14 bases sitting between them. CDR3 coding DNA: TGTGCCAGCAGCGTAGCTACCACAGGGCTGGAGACCCAGTACTTC. Translation: CASSVATTGLETQYF. Based on the CDR3 plus reference TRBV9 and TRBJ2-5, the full variable domain is DSGVTQTPKHLITATGQRVTLRCSPRSGDLSVYWYQQSLDQGLQFLIQYYNGEERAKGNILERFSAQQFPDLHSELNLSSLELGDSALYFCASSVATTGLETQYFGPGTRLLVL.

V is TRBV12-5 and J is TRBJ2-3; D not certain. V lost 5 bases and J lost 2, with 8 bases in between. Germline V gene data show CDR1 as LGHNT and CDR2 as FRNRAP. The CDR3 extends over 13 amino acids. DNA of the CDR3: TGTGCTAGTGGTGGCGGAAACACAGATACGCAGTATTTT. Protein sequence: CASGGGNTDTQYF. Drawing the rest from reference TRBV12-5 and TRBJ2-3, the complete variable domain is DARVTQTPRHKVTEMGQEVTMRCQPILGHNTVFWYRQTMMQGLELLAYFRNRAPLDDSGMPKDRFSAEMPDATLATLKIQPSEPRDSAVYFCASGGGNTDTQYFGPGTRLTVL.

The chain combines TRBV5-1 with TRBJ2-7, with 9 bases fitting TRBD2. CDR3 size: 17 residues. Germline V CDR1 and CDR2: SGHRS, YFSETQ. Unmatched junction bases numbered 14, after V lost 1 base and J lost 6 bases. CDR3 DNA sequence: TGCGCCAGCAGCTTGTATGGCGGGAGGGTCGCTTCGTGCGAGCAGTACTTC. Amino acid sequence: CASSLYGGRVASCEQYF.

The chain recombines TRBV4-3 with TRBJ1-1; D call uncertain. Germline CDR1 reads LGHNA; CDR2 reads YSLEER. Between the trimmed V and J ends, which lost 0 bases and 2 bases, there was a span of 7 bases. This CDR3 spans 14 amino acids. CDR3 nucleotide sequence: TGCGCCAGCAGCCAAGATCCCCAAAACACTGAAGCTTTCTTT. Its translation: CASSQDPQNTEAFF.

The chain recombines TRBV2 with TRBJ1-5, with 7 nucleotides matching TRBD1. In germline, CDR1 is SNHLY, CDR2 FYNNEI. V lost 5 bases, J lost 0 bases, and 4 bases stayed unmatched. CDR3 length: 15 residues. The CDR3 reads CASSQQGNSNQPQHF. The CDR3 nucleotides are TGTGCCAGCAGTCAACAGGGGAATAGCAATCAGCCCCAGCATTTT. The complete variable domain, with remaining parts taken from reference TRBV2 and TRBJ1-5, reads EPEVTQTPSHQVTQMGQEVILRCVPISNHLYFYWYRQILGQKVEFLVSFYNNEISEKSEIFDDQFSVERPDGSNFTLKIRSTKLEDSAMYFCASSQQGNSNQPQHFGDGTRLSIL.

This clone was recorded once. This CDR3 reads CASSQETDYSNQPQHF. The CDR3 region has the DNA TGCGCCAGCAGCCAAGAGACAGATTATAGCAATCAGCCCCAGCATTTT. The chain carries TRBV4-1 and TRBJ1-5; TRBD1 might be the D (5 bases). There are 16 residues in the CDR3. V dropped 0 bases and J dropped 0 bases, with 9 bases sitting between them. Germline V CDR1 and CDR2: MGHRA, YSYEKL.

This clone was seen more than once but under ten times. The chain recombines TRBV13 with TRBJ1-1, with 7 bases matching TRBD1. Per germline, CDR1 PRHDT and CDR2 FYEKMQ (reference sequence). Trimming removed 5 bases from V and 1 base from J; junction bases left unmatched: 4. The CDR3 spans 14 residues. This chain's CDR3 is CASSVRTGNTEAFF. CDR3 sequence (DNA): TGTGCCAGCAGCGTCCGGACAGGGAACACTGAAGCTTTCTTT.